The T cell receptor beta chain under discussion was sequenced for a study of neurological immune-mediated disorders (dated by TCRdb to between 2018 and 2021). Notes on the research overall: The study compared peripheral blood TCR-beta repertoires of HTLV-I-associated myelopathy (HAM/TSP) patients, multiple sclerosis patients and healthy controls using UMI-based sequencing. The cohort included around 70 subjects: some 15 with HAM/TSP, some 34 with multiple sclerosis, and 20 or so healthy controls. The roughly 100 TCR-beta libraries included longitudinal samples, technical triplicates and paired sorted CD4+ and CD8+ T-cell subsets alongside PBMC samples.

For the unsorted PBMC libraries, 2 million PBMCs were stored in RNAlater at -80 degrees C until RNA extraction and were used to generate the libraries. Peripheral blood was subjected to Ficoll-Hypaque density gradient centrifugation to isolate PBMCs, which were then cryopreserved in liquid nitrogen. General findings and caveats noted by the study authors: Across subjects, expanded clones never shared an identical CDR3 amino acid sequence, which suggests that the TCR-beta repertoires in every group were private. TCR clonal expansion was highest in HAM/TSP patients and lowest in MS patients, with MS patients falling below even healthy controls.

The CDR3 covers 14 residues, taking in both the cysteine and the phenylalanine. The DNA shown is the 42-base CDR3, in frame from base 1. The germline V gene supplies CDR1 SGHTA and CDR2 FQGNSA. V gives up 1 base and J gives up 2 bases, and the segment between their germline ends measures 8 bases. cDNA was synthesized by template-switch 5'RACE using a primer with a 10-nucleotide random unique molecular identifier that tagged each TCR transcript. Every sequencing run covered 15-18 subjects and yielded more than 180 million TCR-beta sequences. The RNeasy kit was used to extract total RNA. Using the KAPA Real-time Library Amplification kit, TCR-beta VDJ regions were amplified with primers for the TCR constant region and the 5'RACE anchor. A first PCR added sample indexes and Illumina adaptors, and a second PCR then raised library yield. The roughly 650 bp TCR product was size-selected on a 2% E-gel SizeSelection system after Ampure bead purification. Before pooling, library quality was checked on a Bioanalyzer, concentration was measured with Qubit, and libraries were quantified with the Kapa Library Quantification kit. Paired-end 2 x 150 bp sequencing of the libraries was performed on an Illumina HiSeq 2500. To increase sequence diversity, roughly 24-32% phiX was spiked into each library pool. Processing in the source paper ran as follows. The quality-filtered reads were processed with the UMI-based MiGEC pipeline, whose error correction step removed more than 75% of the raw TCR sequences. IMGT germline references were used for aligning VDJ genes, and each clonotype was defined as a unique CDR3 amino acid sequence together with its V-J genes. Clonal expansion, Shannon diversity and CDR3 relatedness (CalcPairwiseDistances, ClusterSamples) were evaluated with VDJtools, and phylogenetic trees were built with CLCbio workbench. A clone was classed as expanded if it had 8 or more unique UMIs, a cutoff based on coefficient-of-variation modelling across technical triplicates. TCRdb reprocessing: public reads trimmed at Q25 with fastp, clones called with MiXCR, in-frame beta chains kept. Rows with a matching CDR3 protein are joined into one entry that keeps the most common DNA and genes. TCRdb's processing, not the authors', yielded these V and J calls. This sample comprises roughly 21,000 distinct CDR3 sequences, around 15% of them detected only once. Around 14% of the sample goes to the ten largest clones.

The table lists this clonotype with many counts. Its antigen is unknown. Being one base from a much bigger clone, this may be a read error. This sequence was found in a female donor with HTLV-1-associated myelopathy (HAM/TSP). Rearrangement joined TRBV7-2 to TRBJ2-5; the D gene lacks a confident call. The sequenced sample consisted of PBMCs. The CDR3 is CASSLVVTQETQYF. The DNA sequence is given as TGTGCCAGCAGCTTAGTCGTGACTCAAGAGACCCAGTACTTC.